Sequencing of this T cell receptor beta chain was carried out in a study of low-dose radiotherapy and immunotherapy resistance in tumors (dated by TCRdb to between 2021 and 2024). Turning to the overall study: In Cohort 1, 0.5 Gy per fraction was delivered every 2 weeks, and a total PTV dose of 6.5 Gy was prescribed. Cohort 2 received 1 Gy per fraction every two weeks, with a total of 13 Gy over 26 weeks. Nivolumab was administered intravenously as a 240 mg flat dose every two weeks, and ipilimumab was administered intravenously at 1 mg/kg every six weeks. Cyclophosphamide 200 mg/m2 was given intravenously every two weeks, one day before each radiation and immunotherapy administration. Aspirin 300 mg was taken orally once daily by patients for four cycles, starting on cycle 1 day 1. No randomization into treatment groups was done for the people taking part in the trial. Eight patients were included in the translational analysis: three from the first dose cohort and the first five from the second dose cohort.

This clonotype was seen many times. Its antigen remains undetermined. No base quality information exists; no much larger clone differs at one position. The data were produced on an Illumina HiSeq 2500. First-strand cDNA was synthesized with Superscript III and a set of TRAV- and TRBV-specific primers, covering both TCRalpha and TCRbeta chains. TCRs were amplified for 20 PCR cycles with Phusion, using a constant-region primer paired with the adapter attached to the V primers. Amplification of the isolated mRNA was done with the MessageAmp II aRNA Amplification Kit, which involved a roughly 17-hour in vitro transcription at 37 degrees C. The Dynabeads mRNA DIRECT Purification Kit was used to isolate the mRNA for TCR sequencing. Indexed Illumina adapters were added in a second Phusion PCR of 25 cycles, after which AMPure XP beads were used to purify the products. As for the original processing: Custom Perl scripts pooled TCR sequences encoding the same protein, removed out-of-frame sequences and computed each clonotype's abundance. Any TCR sequence backed by just one read was left out of the analysis. Among the metrics used to describe the repertoires were Shannon entropy, Gini index, clonality, richness, and the frequency of TCRs shared between repertoires. The public sequencing data were trimmed at Q25 with fastp and processed into clonotypes with MiXCR by TCRdb, which kept only in-frame beta chains. Records with the same CDR3 protein are collapsed into one entry carrying the most frequent genes and DNA. The V and J calls shown here were made by TCRdb, not taken from the authors' results. The sample table shows around 83,000 distinct CDR3 sequences, and 15% to 20% are seen once. The ten largest account for 5.5% to 6% of the sample.

The time point label here, explained by the study, means: before trial treatment. The donors came from RACIN, which was a single-arm phase I dose-escalation trial that paired nivolumab and ipilimumab with aspirin, low-dose cyclophosphamide and low-dose radiotherapy. Patients with advanced, TIL-negative solid tumors were considered eligible. At the junction V is shortened by 6 bases and J by 8 bases, with 24 bases in between. Including cysteine and phenylalanine, the CDR3 has 15 amino acids. Only the CDR3 part of the read is kept: 45 bases, read in frame from the first base. Per the germline V gene (reference sequence), DFQATT is the CDR1 and SNEGSKA is the CDR2.

The TCR comes from a male donor with prostate cancer. Sequenced here: PBMCs, sampled before treatment. This sequence uses TRBV20-1 and TRBJ2-3; the D gene cannot be resolved reliably. Here is the DNA: TGCAGTGCCGCTAAGGTAGTGGGTTCGCCCCCTACGCAGTATTTT. It codes for CSAAKVVGSPPTQYF.